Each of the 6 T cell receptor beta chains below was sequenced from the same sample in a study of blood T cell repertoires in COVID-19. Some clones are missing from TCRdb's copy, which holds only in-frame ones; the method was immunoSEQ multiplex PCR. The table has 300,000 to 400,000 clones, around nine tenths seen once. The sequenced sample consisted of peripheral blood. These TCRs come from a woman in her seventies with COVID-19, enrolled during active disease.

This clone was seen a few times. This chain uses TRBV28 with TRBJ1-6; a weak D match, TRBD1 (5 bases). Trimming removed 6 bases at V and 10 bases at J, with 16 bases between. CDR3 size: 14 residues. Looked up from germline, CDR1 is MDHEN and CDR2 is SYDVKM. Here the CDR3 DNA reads TGTGCCAGCAGCCTCAGGGTGAGGAGCTCACCCCTCCACTTT. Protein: CASSLRVRSSPLHF.

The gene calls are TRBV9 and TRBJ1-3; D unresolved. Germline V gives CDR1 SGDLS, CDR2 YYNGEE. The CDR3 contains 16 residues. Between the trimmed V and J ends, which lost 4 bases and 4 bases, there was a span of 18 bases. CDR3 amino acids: CASSPYEEAAGNTIYF. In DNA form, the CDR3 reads TGTGCCAGCAGCCCGTACGAGGAGGCGGCGGGAAACACCATATATTTT.

The CDR3 spells CASSYSRSRGNEQFF. For the CDR3, the DNA is TGTGCCAGCAGTTACTCGAGAAGCCGGGGCAATGAGCAGTTCTTC. The chain employs TRBV6-5 and TRBJ2-1, with D tentatively TRBD2 (5 bases). This CDR3 comprises 15 residues. Trimming shortened V by 0 bases and J by 6 bases, and 12 bases separated the two germline ends. Germline CDR1 MNHEY, CDR2 SVGAGI.

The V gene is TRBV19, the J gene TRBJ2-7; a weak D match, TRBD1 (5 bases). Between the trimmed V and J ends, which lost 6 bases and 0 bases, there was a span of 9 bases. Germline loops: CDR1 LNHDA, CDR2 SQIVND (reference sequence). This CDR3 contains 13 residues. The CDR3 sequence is CASSGQFSYEQYF. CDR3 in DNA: TGTGCCAGTAGCGGACAATTCTCCTACGAGCAGTACTTC.

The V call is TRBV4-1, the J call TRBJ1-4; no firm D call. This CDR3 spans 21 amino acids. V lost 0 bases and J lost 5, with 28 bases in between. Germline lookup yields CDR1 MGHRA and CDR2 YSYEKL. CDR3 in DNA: TGCGCCAGCAGCCAAGATAAGTGGGTAGCGGGGAGCGTCGAGGTGAATGAAAAACTGTTTTTT. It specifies CASSQDKWVAGSVEVNEKLFF.

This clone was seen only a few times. The CDR3: CASSQDESYEQYF. CDR3 DNA: TGCGCCAGCAGCCAAGATGAGTCATACGAGCAGTACTTC. The chain carries TRBV4-3 and TRBJ2-7; D unresolved. Germline V gives CDR1 LGHNA, CDR2 YSLEER. The CDR3 consists of 13 residues. Trimming removed 0 bases at V and 4 bases at J, with 7 bases between.